A single sample gave rise to the 32 T cell receptor beta chains below, sequenced in a study of blood T cell repertoires in COVID-19. Sequencing used immunoSEQ multiplex PCR; TCRdb keeps in-frame clones, though not all of them. The data show about 300,000 clones, about nine tenths seen once. The source material was PBMCs or T cells enriched from blood (not recorded which). Every receptor here comes from a man aged 30 to 45 who had recovered from COVID-19.

This chain joins TRBV7-9 and TRBJ1-2; TRBD1 is a possible D gene (6 bases). V shed 4 bases and J shed 6 bases, with 12 bases lying between them. Germline V gives CDR1 SEHNR, CDR2 FQNEAQ (reference sequence). The CDR3 sequence is 13 residues long. CDR3 sequence: CASSSTGWNGYTF. In nucleotides, the CDR3 is TGTGCCAGCAGCTCAACAGGGTGGAATGGCTACACCTTC. The variable domain in full, with the rest retrieved from reference TRBV7-9 and TRBJ1-2, is DTGVSQNPRHKITKRGQNVTFRCDPISEHNRLYWYRQTLGQGPEFLTYFQNEAQLEKSRLLSDRFSAERPKGSFSTLEIQRTEQGDSAMYLCASSSTGWNGYTFGSGTRLTVV.

V gene TRBV12-3 or TRBV12-4 combines with J gene TRBJ1-2; TRBD1 agrees at 7 bases. The CDR3 is made up of 13 amino acids. V trimming: 5 bases; J trimming: 2 bases; junction bases outside the gene matches: 2. Here the CDR3 DNA reads TGTGCCAGCAGTCCGACAGGGAACTATGGCTACACCTTC. As protein: CASSPTGNYGYTF.

J is TRBJ1-5 and V is TRBV30; D gene uncertain. This CDR3 spans 14 amino acids. Germline V lookup: CDR1 GTSNPN, CDR2 SVGIG (reference sequence). Trimming stripped 0 bases from V and 1 base from J, with 7 bases between. The CDR3 is CAWSVRSSNQPQHF. The CDR3, as DNA: TGTGCCTGGAGTGTACGGTCCAGCAATCAGCCCCAGCATTTT.

V gene TRBV7-9 combines with J gene TRBJ2-3, with 9 bases fitting TRBD2. Germline trimming cut 1 base from V and 1 base from J; bases unmatched to any gene: 6. The CDR3 is 17 residues long. Per the germline V gene, CDR1 is SEHNR and CDR2 is FQNEAQ (reference sequence). DNA of the CDR3: TGTGCCAGCAGCTTAGGTAGCGGGAGTAGGGGCACAGATACGCAGTATTTT. The encoded protein is CASSLGSGSRGTDTQYF.

This chain joins TRBV21-1 and TRBJ2-5; TRBD1 is the table's D call, not checked against the DNA. TRBV21-1 has pseudogene status. The CDR3 consists of 16 residues. For the CDR3, the DNA is TGTGCCAGCTTTGTCGTGACAAGTGTCGTTGGGGAGACCCAGTACTTC. Its translation is CASFVVTSVVGETQYF.

The J gene is TRBJ1-2, the V gene TRBV6-5; no definite D call. From germline, CDR1 is MNHEY and CDR2 SVGAGI. The CDR3 contains 13 residues. Trimming cost V 6 bases and J 3 bases, with 11 bases left between them. CDR3 loop: CASRKRADYGYTF. CDR3 nucleotides: TGTGCCAGCAGGAAACGCGCGGACTATGGCTACACCTTC.

The chain couples TRBV28 to TRBJ2-3; 8 nucleotides agree with TRBD1. Germline values: CDR1 MDHEN, CDR2 SYDVKM. The CDR3 runs to 16 residues. Trimming took 3 bases from V and 5 from J; bases not matched to a gene: 10. The CDR3 region has the DNA TGTGCCAGCAGTTTCCCGATACAGGGGGTAATAGATACGCAGTATTTT. Its protein product is CASSFPIQGVIDTQYF.

This clone was seen just once. The gene calls are TRBV28 and TRBJ2-7, with 15 bases aligning to TRBD2. V lost 3 bases to trimming and J lost 2 bases; unmatched junction nucleotides: 8. This CDR3 is 18 amino acids long. Germline CDR1 reads MDHEN; CDR2 reads SYDVKM. CDR3 DNA: TGTGCCAGCAGTTTCCCCTCGGGACTAGCGGGAGGCACCTACGAGCAGTACTTC. This sequence encodes CASSFPSGLAGGTYEQYF. The variable domain in full, with the rest retrieved from reference TRBV28 and TRBJ2-7, is DVKVTQSSRYLVKRTGEKVFLECVQDMDHENMFWYRQDPGLGLRLIYFSYDVKMKEKGDIPEGYSVSREKKERFSLILESASTNQTSMYLCASSFPSGLAGGTYEQYFGPGTRLTVT.

This clone was counted once. The rearrangement uses TRBV4-2 and TRBJ2-3; 7 bases line up with TRBD1. V trimming: 0 bases; J trimming: 3 bases; junction bases outside the gene matches: 6. The CDR3 sequence is 16 residues long. The germline CDR1 and CDR2 sequences are LGHNA and YNFKEQ. The CDR3 protein is CASSQDRGTGTDTQYF. The CDR3 nucleotides read TGTGCCAGCAGCCAAGACAGGGGGACGGGAACAGATACGCAGTATTTT.

V gene TRBV24-1 combines with J gene TRBJ1-4, with 10 nucleotides matching TRBD1. After removal of 10 bases from V and 8 bases from J, the junction contained 6 bases not matched to a gene. The CDR3 runs 13 residues. The V gene's germline CDR1 is KGHDR and CDR2 SFDVKD. The CDR3 region is CATAGTGDEKLFF. CDR3 DNA: TGTGCCACAGCCGGGACAGGGGACGAAAAACTGTTTTTT.

V is TRBV27 and J is TRBJ1-2, with 8 bases matching TRBD1. The V and J ends lost 2 bases and 6 bases, in that order; junction bases with no gene match: 5. This CDR3 has 14 residues. Looked up from germline, CDR1 is MNHEY and CDR2 is SMNVEV (reference sequence). The CDR3 protein is CASSLLGQGDGYTF. The CDR3 DNA reads as TGTGCCAGCAGTTTACTAGGACAGGGCGATGGCTACACCTTC.

This chain links TRBV4-1 with TRBJ1-5; 7 bases align to TRBD1. Germline loops: CDR1 MGHRA, CDR2 YSYEKL. V shed 3 bases and J 7 bases; nucleotides not matched to a gene: 12. The CDR3 loop spans 16 amino acids. The CDR3 DNA sequence: TGCGCCAGCAGCCATGCACACAGGGGATTGGACCAGCCCCAGCATTTT. It specifies CASSHAHRGLDQPQHF.

The chain carries TRBV5-8 and TRBJ2-7, with D maybe TRBD1 (5 bases). Trimming took off 4 bases at V and 6 bases at J, with 17 bases between the two ends. Germline V gene data show CDR1 as SGHTS and CDR2 as YDEGEE. The CDR3 has 14 residues. The CDR3 loop reads CASSGVRGKAEQYF. CDR3 coding DNA: TGTGCCAGCAGCGGAGTTAGGGGAAAAGCCGAGCAGTACTTC.

The chain uses TRBV7-8 and TRBJ2-7; TRBD2 matches 10 bases. The V and J ends lost 1 base and 3 bases, in that order; junction bases with no gene match: 6. This CDR3 comprises 16 residues. The germline V gene encodes CDR1 SGHVS and CDR2 FQNEAQ. The CDR3 coding sequence is TGTGCCAGCAGCTTAGGACTAGCGGGCGGTCTCTACGAGCAGTACTTC. Translating it yields CASSLGLAGGLYEQYF.

This clone has just a few counts. The J gene is TRBJ1-2, the V gene TRBV18, with TRBD1 matching over 7 bases. J gave up 3 bases and V 2 bases, and 6 bases lay outside the gene matches. Per the germline V gene, CDR1 is KGHSH and CDR2 is LQKENI. The CDR3 extends over 15 amino acids. In DNA form, the CDR3 reads TGTGCCAGCTCACCAAATCAGGGGGACTACTATGGCTACACCTTC. Encoded protein: CASSPNQGDYYGYTF.

This chain uses TRBV13 with TRBJ2-5; 10 bases are a match to TRBD2. The CDR3 has 14 amino acids. Looked up from germline, CDR1 is PRHDT and CDR2 is FYEKMQ (reference sequence). Losses at the gene ends were 5 bases for V and 5 bases for J; bases not matched to a gene: 5. The CDR3 DNA reads as TGTGCCAGCAGCCAAGCGGGGGGGGCGGAGACCCAGTACTTC. Translation: CASSQAGGAETQYF.

V is TRBV28 and J is TRBJ2-3; 9 bases align to TRBD2. V gave up 6 bases and J gave up 5 bases; unmatched junction bases: 9. CDR1 is MDHEN, CDR2 SYDVKM, per germline. The CDR3 is 15 amino acids. The CDR3 DNA reads as TGTGCCAGCAGAACTGGGCGGGGGGGAATAGATACGCAGTATTTT. Residues: CASRTGRGGIDTQYF.

The chain has TRBV24-1 and TRBJ1-2; D call uncertain. V was shortened by 3 bases and J by 2 bases, with 9 bases between the two germline ends. CDR3 size: 14 residues. The germline V gene has CDR1 KGHDR and CDR2 SFDVKD. The CDR3 bases are TGTGCCACCAGTGATCCCCCACAGAACTATGGCTACACCTTC. Amino acid sequence: CATSDPPQNYGYTF.

The chain couples TRBV2 to TRBJ2-7, with a tentative D call TRBD1 (6 bases). The CDR3 runs 11 residues. Germline loops: CDR1 SNHLY, CDR2 FYNNEI. The germline V and J ends were trimmed by 6 bases and 3 bases, with 6 bases remaining between them. The CDR3 region has the DNA TGTGCCAGCAGGGACAGCTACGAGCAGTACTTC. Translated: CASRDSYEQYF.

V usage is TRBV9 and J usage is TRBJ2-1, with 8 bases identical to TRBD2. Germline CDR1 reads SGDLS; CDR2 reads YYNGEE. The CDR3 runs to 15 residues. With 4 bases clipped from V and 9 bases from J, the junction kept 12 bases outside the gene matches. This chain's CDR3 is CASSPRAAGASEQFF. The CDR3 DNA reads as TGTGCCAGCAGCCCTCGGGCAGCGGGAGCAAGTGAGCAGTTCTTC.

The chain recombines TRBV7-9 with TRBJ1-2, with D unresolved. This CDR3 contains 13 residues. With 7 bases removed from V and 3 bases from J, the gap between germline ends came to 12 bases. CDR1 SEHNR and CDR2 FQNEAQ come from the germline V gene (reference sequence). CDR3 sequence: CASTGEPDYGYTF. The CDR3 DNA sequence: TGTGCCAGCACCGGGGAGCCAGACTATGGCTACACCTTC.

The J gene is TRBJ2-3, the V gene TRBV10-3, with 11 bases identical to TRBD2. V gave up 3 bases and J gave up 6 bases; unmatched junction bases: 8. The CDR3 sequence is 16 residues long. The germline V gene encodes CDR1 ENHRY and CDR2 SYGVKD. CDR3 sequence: CAISEGSGGAWDTQYF. As DNA, the CDR3 is TGTGCCATCAGTGAAGGTAGCGGGGGGGCATGGGATACGCAGTATTTT.

The sample holds many counts of this clone. J is TRBJ2-1 and V is TRBV4-1; 12 positions match TRBD2. V lost 6 bases, J lost 0 bases, and 9 bases stayed unmatched. In germline, CDR1 is MGHRA, CDR2 YSYEKL. The CDR3 totals 18 residues. The CDR3 coding sequence is TGCGCCAGCAGGCACGGACTAGCGGGGTGGAGCTCCTACAATGAGCAGTTCTTC. Protein sequence: CASRHGLAGWSSYNEQFF.

This clone was detected once. The chain uses TRBV7-2 and TRBJ2-7; 9 bases fit TRBD2. The CDR3 has 15 residues. In germline, CDR1 is SGHTA, CDR2 FQGNSA. Trimming removed 6 bases from V and 4 bases from J; junction bases left unmatched: 10. CDR3 sequence (DNA): TGTGCCAGCAGTTCCCCTAGCGGGATTTTGTACGAGCAGTACTTC. Translation: CASSSPSGILYEQYF.

The chain combines TRBV6-4 with TRBJ1-4; D remains ambiguous. The germline gives CDR1 MRHNA, CDR2 SNTAGT. Trimming removed 6 bases at V and 0 bases at J, with 11 bases between. CDR3 size: 15 residues. CDR3: CASSYNGATNEKLFF. In DNA, the CDR3 is TGTGCCAGCAGCTATAACGGAGCAACTAATGAAAAACTGTTTTTT.

The CDR3 here is CASSPFNEQFF. DNA for the CDR3: TGTGCCAGCAGCCCTTTCAATGAGCAGTTCTTC. The chain uses TRBV2 and TRBJ2-1; no clear D. V was pared by 6 bases and J by 6 bases, with 6 bases between. CDR3 length equals 11 residues. Germline CDR1 and CDR2: SNHLY and FYNNEI.

This clone was detected once. V usage is TRBV25-1 and J usage is TRBJ1-1; 9 positions agree with TRBD1. V shed 8 bases and J 6 bases; nucleotides not matched to a gene: 7. The length of the CDR3 is 13 residues. Germline assignment: CDR1 MGHDK and CDR2 SYGVNS. This chain's CDR3 is CASAQGALAEAFF. The CDR3 bases are TGTGCCAGCGCACAGGGGGCTTTAGCTGAAGCTTTCTTT.

CDR3 coding DNA: TGTGCCAGTCGGAGGGGCCCCATCACAGATACGCAGTATTTT. The encoded protein is CASRRGPITDTQYF. This chain joins TRBV27 and TRBJ2-3; tentatively, D is TRBD2 (6 bases). The CDR3 totals 14 residues. Germline CDR1 and CDR2: MNHEY and SMNVEV (reference sequence). Deletions cut 9 bases from V and 2 bases from J, with 15 bases between.

This chain joins TRBV9 and TRBJ2-2; TRBD2 aligns across 7 bases. The trim removed 0 bases at V and 2 bases at J, leaving 7 bases unmatched. The CDR3 totals 17 residues. Looked up from germline, CDR1 is SGDLS and CDR2 is YYNGEE. The CDR3 loop reads CASSVASGAENTGELFF. CDR3 nucleotide sequence: TGTGCCAGCAGCGTAGCTAGCGGAGCGGAAAACACCGGGGAGCTGTTTTTT.

CDR3: CASSRIMTGDPNRYIQYF. The CDR3 nucleotides read TGTGCCAGCAGCCGTATAATGACAGGGGACCCAAACAGGTACATTCAGTACTTC. The chain recombines TRBV6-2 or TRBV6-3 with TRBJ2-4; 8 nucleotides align to TRBD1. The junction had 21 bases not matched to a gene; V was cut back by 6 bases and J by 8 bases. Germline values: CDR1 MNHEY, CDR2 SVGEGT. The CDR3 loop spans 18 amino acids.

CDR3 region: CASSLEGTANEKLFF. The DNA of the CDR3 is TGTGCCAGCAGCCTGGAGGGGACGGCTAATGAAAAACTGTTTTTT. J is TRBJ1-4 and V is TRBV2, with D possibly TRBD1 on 5 matching bases. Germline V gene data show CDR1 as SNHLY and CDR2 as FYNNEI. The CDR3 sequence is 15 residues long. Trimming cost V 6 bases and J 3 bases, with 14 bases left between them.

V is TRBV7-2 and J is TRBJ2-7; D might be TRBD1 (5 bases). This CDR3 has 14 residues. CDR1 is SGHTA and CDR2 is FQGNSA in the germline V gene. V gave up 5 bases and J gave up 4 bases, with 15 bases separating them. The CDR3 reads CASSLGHDNYEQYF. In DNA, the CDR3 is TGTGCCAGCAGCCTCGGACACGATAATTACGAGCAGTACTTC.